This record covers a single TCR beta chain. Its antigen is unknown. This sample is drawn from a study of identical twins. Addition of a universal primer site occurred through template switching, and cDNA carried unique molecular identifiers. TCRdb re-analysed the 5' RACE reads in MiXCR, keeping a single row per CDR3 protein. The profile shows hundreds of thousands of distinct CDR3 sequences, around an eighth of them singletons. General study findings and limits: Out-of-frame alpha sequences shared by twins showed excess low generation probability. Cross-sectional statistics underpinned the conclusions; the same donors were not followed.

CDR3 size: 13 residues. Germline V gives CDR1 DFQATT, CDR2 SNEGSKA (reference sequence). Trimming left V 5 bases short and J 2 bases short, with 12 bases between. This same sample was also part of a study on yellow fever vaccine responses in identical twins.

V and J are TRBV20-1 and TRBJ2-5; D is undetermined. The sequencing sample was made of CD8+ T cells sorted from blood. This TCR came from a woman between 18 and 30 years old in good health. The CDR3 loop is CSASRALQETQYF. The CDR3 DNA sequence: TGCAGTGCTTCCCGGGCCTTACAAGAGACCCAGTACTTC.